This T cell receptor beta chain was sequenced for a study of blood T cell repertoires in COVID-19. Study-level background: Sites across the United States, Italy and Spain contributed samples from acute and convalescent COVID-19. Sources were T cells, B-cell-depleted T cells, or PBMCs; the material itself was cDNA or gDNA.

CDR3 size: 12 residues. In germline, CDR1 is LNHDA, CDR2 SQIVND (reference sequence). V gave up 2 bases and J gave up 8 bases, with 9 bases separating them. TCRdb's copy holds only in-frame clones and misses some; the assay was immunoSEQ multiplex PCR. The table lists about 74,000 clones, roughly 84% of them singletons, with around 29% in the top ten. The sequencing input was peripheral blood. The clonotype was recovered from a woman of 80 years or more with active or convalescent COVID-19. The rearrangement joins TRBV19 to TRBJ1-1; no reliable D call. The CDR3 bases are TGTGCCAGTAGTATAACCGGGATAGAAGCTTTCTTT. Protein sequence: CASSITGIEAFF. The whole variable domain, remainder taken from reference TRBV19 and TRBJ1-1, is DGGITQSPKYLFRKEGQNVTLSCEQNLNHDAMYWYRQDPGQGLRLIYYSQIVNDFQKGDIAEGYSVSREKKESFPLTVTSAQKNPTAFYLCASSITGIEAFFGQGTRLTVV.